One sample yielded the 18 T cell receptor beta chains listed below, sequenced in a study of T cells in Graves' hyperthyroidism and ophthalmopathy. From RNA transcripts, TCR beta CDR3 regions were amplified. When the TCR CDR3 underwent first-round RT-PCR, the HTBI primer set was used. A single record per CDR3 protein comes from TCRdb applying MiXCR to the multiplex PCR reads. Of about 350,000 distinct CDR3 sequences in the sample, 11% to 15% are singletons; the top ten hold under 30%. Sequencing was done on a sample of blood. The receptors originated from a woman in her 30s with Graves' hyperthyroidism.

On this clonotype itself: A much bigger clone sits one base away, suggesting this may be a read error. The chain has TRBV29-1 and TRBJ1-1; D is possibly TRBD1 (5 bases). Germline CDR1 SQVTM, CDR2 ANQGSEA. This CDR3 has 13 amino acids. The CDR3 loop reads CSVESGHSGEAIF. The CDR3 DNA reads TGCAGCGTTGAATCCGGACACTCCGGTGAAGCTATCTTT.

The table lists this clonotype with a few counts. V gene TRBV4-1 combines with J gene TRBJ1-5, with D tentatively TRBD1 (5 bases). The germline gives CDR1 MGHRA, CDR2 YSYEKL. V shed 4 bases and J shed 0 bases, with 7 bases lying between them. This CDR3 region has 14 residues. The CDR3 is CASSPQGSNQPQHF. CDR3 in DNA: TGCGCCAGCAGCCCCCAGGGTAGCAATCAGCCCCAGCATTTT.

This clonotype was seen at least ten times. The chain is built from TRBV20-1 and TRBJ2-7, with 9 bases identical to TRBD2. The J segment lost 6 bases and the V segment lost 3 bases, leaving 6 bases of the junction unmatched. The germline CDR1 and CDR2 sequences are DFQATT and SNEGSKA (reference sequence). The CDR3 is 13 residues long. Here the CDR3 DNA reads TGCAGTGCTAGCCCCGGGACTAGCCTCGAGCAGTACTTC. It encodes CSASPGTSLEQYF.

The CDR3 DNA follows: TGCAGCGTCGTAGATAACTATGGCTACACCTTC. Protein sequence: CSVVDNYGYTF. The chain combines TRBV29-1 with TRBJ1-2; D remains ambiguous. V was cut by 6 bases and J by 1 base, with 6 bases left in between. Germline V gives CDR1 SQVTM, CDR2 ANQGSEA. The CDR3 runs to 11 residues.

A few counts support this clonotype. The gene calls are TRBV7-2 and TRBJ2-5, with 13 bases fitting TRBD2. V dropped 3 bases and J dropped 3; count of bases not matched to a gene: 1. This CDR3 contains 15 residues. CDR1 is SGHTA, CDR2 FQGNSA, per germline. Here the CDR3 reads CASSLGLAGKETQYF. CDR3 coding DNA: TGTGCCAGCAGCTTGGGACTAGCGGGAAAAGAGACCCAGTACTTC.

This clonotype was observed at least ten times. The genes are TRBV27 and TRBJ2-7; D is uncertain. Trimming pared 6 bases from V and 2 bases from J, leaving 17 bases between. Germline V gene data show CDR1 as MNHEY and CDR2 as SMNVEV (reference sequence). The CDR3 runs to 15 residues. The CDR3 loop reads CASSVRGLFTYEQYF. In nucleotides, the CDR3 is TGTGCCAGCAGCGTCCGAGGATTATTTACCTACGAGCAGTACTTC.

This clonotype has a handful of counts. The chain couples TRBV4-2 to TRBJ2-3; tentatively, D is TRBD1 or TRBD2 (5 bases each). Per the germline V gene, CDR1 is LGHNA and CDR2 is YNFKEQ. CDR3 length equals 15 residues. V was clipped by 1 base and J by 0 bases, with 8 bases between them. CDR3 region: CASSQGEGSTDTQYF. The DNA for the CDR3 is TGTGCCAGCAGCCAAGGCGAGGGGAGCACAGATACGCAGTATTTT.

The chain links TRBV30 to TRBJ2-2; D ambiguous. The germline V gene encodes CDR1 GTSNPN and CDR2 SVGIG (reference sequence). Trimming shortened V by 5 bases and J by 4 bases, and 11 bases separated the two germline ends. The CDR3 is 13 amino acids. The CDR3 here is CAWGVRLTGELFF. In nucleotides, the CDR3 is TGTGCCTGGGGGGTACGGCTCACCGGGGAGCTGTTTTTT.

The table lists this clonotype with many counts. The V call is TRBV24-1, the J call TRBJ2-5; D is undetermined. This CDR3 comprises 14 residues. V gave up 5 bases and J gave up 4 bases, with 13 bases separating them. CDR1 and CDR2 (germline): KGHDR, SFDVKD. CDR3 in DNA: TGTGCCACCAGTGGGGCAGTCCTCGGAGAGACCCAGTACTTC. It codes for CATSGAVLGETQYF.

This clonotype was counted ten times or more. The chain employs TRBV29-1 and TRBJ2-4; no clear D. Between the trimmed V and J ends, which lost 7 bases and 6 bases, there was a span of 10 bases. This CDR3 comprises 11 residues. From germline, CDR1 is SQVTM and CDR2 ANQGSEA. CDR3 in DNA: TGCAGCGCCCGGGCCCCAAACATTCAGTACTTC. It yields the protein CSARAPNIQYF.

The rearrangement joins TRBV20-1 to TRBJ1-5; D uncertain. The germline gives CDR1 DFQATT, CDR2 SNEGSKA (reference sequence). V gave up 3 bases and J gave up 3 bases, with 12 bases separating them. This CDR3 has 14 residues. The CDR3 protein is CSASAQVHNQPQHF. The CDR3 region has the DNA TGCAGTGCTAGTGCCCAGGTTCACAATCAGCCCCAGCATTTT.

This clonotype was recorded a few times. The J gene is TRBJ2-7, the V gene TRBV12-3 or TRBV12-4, with D unresolved. CDR3 size: 12 residues. Trimming stripped 1 base from V and 7 bases from J, with 8 bases between. CDR3 sequence reads: CASSLGRNEQYF. CDR3 in DNA: TGTGCCAGCAGTTTAGGCAGGAATGAGCAGTACTTC.

The table lists this clonotype with a count of one. The chain carries TRBV19 and TRBJ2-7, with D possibly being TRBD1 or TRBD2 (5 bases each). V was shortened by 11 bases and J by 0 bases, with 17 bases between the two germline ends. The CDR3 covers 14 residues. Germline values: CDR1 LNHDA, CDR2 SQIVND (reference sequence). The chain's CDR3 is CACSRSGTSYEQYF. The CDR3 DNA follows: TGTGCCTGTTCGAGATCCGGGACCTCCTACGAGCAGTACTTC.

This clonotype was observed at least ten times. J is TRBJ2-7 and V is TRBV6-1; 9 bases are shared with TRBD1. The V gene's germline CDR1 is MNHNS and CDR2 SASEGT. The V and J ends lost 4 bases and 4 bases, in that order; junction bases with no gene match: 8. The CDR3 is 15 residues long. This CDR3 reads CASSAGDRVTYEQYF. CDR3 DNA: TGTGCCAGCAGTGCGGGGGACAGGGTGACGTACGAGCAGTACTTC.

This clonotype was counted between two and nine times. The chain's CDR3 is CASSYGQGLGTEAFF. The DNA for the CDR3 is TGTGCCAGCAGCTACGGACAGGGCCTAGGGACTGAAGCTTTCTTT. This rearrangement joins TRBV9 to TRBJ1-1, with 8 bases identical to TRBD1. Germline CDR1 reads SGDLS; CDR2 reads YYNGEE. This CDR3 comprises 15 residues. After removal of 4 bases from V and 5 bases from J, the junction contained 10 bases not matched to a gene.

This rearrangement joins TRBV6-1 to TRBJ1-5; D not resolved. Germline V gives CDR1 MNHNS, CDR2 SASEGT. This CDR3 comprises 14 residues. V lost 8 bases and J 0 bases, leaving 11 bases between the germline ends. CDR3 DNA: TGTGCCAGCCAAGGTTCAGTTAGCAATCAGCCCCAGCATTTT. Translated: CASQGSVSNQPQHF.

This clonotype has a count of ten or more. The V call is TRBV15, the J call TRBJ2-3, with D unclear. Germline CDR1 LNHNV, CDR2 YYDKDF (reference sequence). V was clipped by 3 bases and J by 3 bases, with 13 bases between them. The CDR3 spans 15 residues. CDR3 protein: CATSSRPRATDTQYF. DNA of the CDR3: TGTGCCACCAGCAGTCGTCCGAGAGCGACAGATACGCAGTATTTT.

This clonotype was detected many times. The chain carries TRBV20-1 and TRBJ2-5; 9 nucleotides match TRBD1. With V trimmed by 6 bases and J by 5 bases, 7 bases remained unmatched. Germline V gene data show CDR1 as DFQATT and CDR2 as SNEGSKA (reference sequence). There are 13 residues in the CDR3. CDR3 in amino acids: CSARTGAMETQYF. CDR3 in DNA: TGCAGTGCCCGGACAGGGGCGATGGAGACCCAGTACTTC.